The present T cell receptor (beta chain) was sequenced within a study of cytomegalovirus exposure and HLA in healthy donors (dated by TCRdb to 2015 to 2018). As for the study more broadly: In an earlier analysis of roughly 590 of the donors, about 260 Gb of sequence data and 100 million or so unique TCR beta sequences from some 170 million T cells were reported. Around 320 gigabases of sequencing data and around 87 million unique TCR sequences were included in an early release covering roughly 700 HLA-typed donors. The genetic ancestry cluster associated with self-reported Caucasian donors included about four fifths of the roughly 410 genotyped donors. The study aimed to test whether cataloging public T cell receptors could reveal signatures of past pathogen exposure. The T cell repertoires of 666 subjects were profiled by immunosequencing and related to cytomegalovirus serostatus. Besides the first cohort of roughly 640 subjects, a separate validation cohort made up of 90 to 150 different subjects was used. High-throughput TCR immunosequencing, statistical association of individual TCRs with disease status, and machine learning were combined to predict cytomegalovirus infection status. To study patterns of TCR occurrence, a later analysis re-analyzed previously published TCR beta repertoires from several hundred donors and added high-resolution HLA genotyping. In the later analysis, no new phenotypic data were used to find candidate immune exposures; instead, reliance was placed on TCR beta sequences and their occurrence across donors. An earlier analysis of around 640 of the donors used high-throughput TCR beta sequencing to judge whether each TCR beta V gene segment behaved as functional or pseudogenic. Alongside the repertoire data, information on donor age, sex, ethnicity and CMV serostatus was compiled. A later genetic analysis took genome-wide SNP genotypes for 398 of the 666 donors and used that subset as a discovery cohort. Every repertoire in the discovery cohort had been generated on one and the same sequencing platform. HLA typing covered class I and class II loci at four-digit resolution. Typing coverage differed by locus: A, B, C, DRB1 and DQB1 were typed in about 620-630 donors, DQA1 in 522, DPA1 in 600 to 610, and DPB1 in 400 to 490. Several DR-DQ haplotypes were handled as single units for association and clustering because linkage in the cohort was strong. Among some 400 genotyped donors of the cohort, an average of about 240,000 unique TCR beta nucleotide sequences were sequenced per donor, roughly 20% of them non-productive.

The library was made by the immunoSEQ multiplex PCR assay. The multiplex PCR relied on a mix of 60 forward primers for TCR Vbeta segments and 13 reverse primers for TCR Jbeta segments. A multiplex PCR assay on genomic DNA amplified the CDR3 region of rearranged TCR beta genes. The Illumina HiSeq System was used to sequence the amplified TCR beta libraries as 87-base-pair reads. The original pipeline was this. In a later analysis, tens of millions of unique TCR beta chains were counted across the roughly 610 repertoires, and approximately 11 million of these chains were shared by at least two donors. To remove PCR and sequencing errors, raw reads were error-corrected and collapsed into unique sequences using a nearest-neighbor algorithm that merged closely related sequences. V, D and J gene segments were assigned by aligning CDR3 sequences to IMGT reference sequences. For a sequence to be retained, a match of at least six nucleotides to both a V gene segment and a J gene segment was required. A rearrangement counted as productive if the CDR3 had no stop codons and remained in frame with V and J, and every other rearrangement counted as non-productive. CDR3 was defined by IMGT convention, running from the second conserved V-encoded cysteine to the conserved J-encoded phenylalanine. The earlier analysis of more than 450 of the donors excluded sequences that lacked an unambiguous match to a single V gene segment. In an earlier analysis of some 590 of the donors, a V segment was called functional when productive rearrangements were above 56.7%, and segregating when the standard deviation between donors exceeded 5%. A statistical classification framework was built for diagnosing cytomegalovirus status from the catalog of TCR beta chain sequences. In a later analysis, TCR nucleotide sequences were compared against IMGT/GENE-DB human TR gene sequences so that V and J genes could be assigned. Using the TCRdist pipeline, a later analysis assigned CDR3 sequences along with most-parsimonious VDJ recombination scenarios. In a later analysis, every TCR beta chain was defined by the combination of its CDR3 amino acid sequence and its V-gene family, and reads without a unique V-gene family were dropped. A later analysis removed 592 highly shared, low-generation-probability nucleotide sequences to deal with suspected cross-contamination and a sequencing artifact. For each public chain, a later analysis derived a clonal expansion index from normalized ranks of inferred template counts within each repertoire. Generation probabilities in a later analysis came from a VDJ recombination model fitted to out-of-frame rearrangements, and those results were checked against IGoR. In a later analysis, hypergeometric tests were used to score TCR-TCR, TCR-HLA and TCR-CMV co-occurrence, with a repertoire-size bias correction applied to TCR pairs. In a later analysis, false discovery rates were estimated by permuting HLA or CMV assignments 20 times. A later analysis grouped co-occurring TCRs with DBSCAN, adding TCRdist sequence similarity when clustering within HLA-allele-positive subsets. Co-occurrence clustering excluded repertoires with fewer than 30,000 or more than 120,000 public chains, plus five with anomalous nucleotide sharing. TCRdb took over this immuneACCESS table, retaining in-frame rearrangements with V and J assigned. Such tables are incomplete; in checked studies, under half of the missing clones stem from an unresolved V gene, and the remainder is unexplained. That table is the source of V, J and clone size, and D and trimming were worked out from the DNA. This sample comprises about 190,000 clones, roughly four fifths of them detected only once. The ten top clones hold around 1.7% of the sample.

What the authors observed across the whole study: In a later analysis, some 18,000 TCR beta sequences were associated with specific HLA alleles at a false discovery rate of 0.05. A further reported finding was that TCR beta sequences accurately predicted the HLA-A and HLA-B alleles for most subjects in the first cohort. Most TCR sequences were observed very rarely across donors, whereas some public TCRs were present in many individuals. The only immune exposure information available for the cohort was CMV serostatus. In a later analysis, most CMV-associated TCR beta chains were found to appear HLA-restricted, with HLA associations seemingly driven largely by CMV exposure. Some IMGT-functional V segments, including TRBV6-2 and TRBV6-3, could not be told apart with the 87-base-pair reads, so those segments were excluded. Presence/absence analyses assumed roughly uniform sequencing depth across donors, an assumption that may not hold. An earlier analysis of approximately 600 of the donors showed that most TCR beta V segments appeared in productive rearrangements either about 87% or about 30% of the time, which broadly matched IMGT annotations. The sequencing pipeline was judged likely to have produced a cluster of highly shared sequence variants as a technical artifact. Compared with the 666-donor mean, donors in an Asian-associated ancestry cluster had fewer N-insertions in productive TCRs, according to a later genetic analysis. According to a later analysis, TCR association rates differed among HLA loci, with DRB1 alleles showing the most associated TCRs and HLA-C alleles showing the fewest. When HLA alleles, especially DR and DQ, strongly co-occurred, TCR associations were difficult to assign to individual alleles. The classifier was reported to diagnose cytomegalovirus status with high specificity and sensitivity in both the original cohort and the validation cohort. Linkage disequilibrium might explain the correlated functional status among segregating V segments, but an unknown experimental factor could not be ruled out. In a later genetic analysis, a missense DCLRE1C variant was associated with V-gene and J-gene trimming of TCR beta chains, and the association was replicated in an independent cohort. Because HLA typing was unavailable for some donors at each locus, only the typed subset was used in association tests. A later analysis reported that several top co-occurrence clusters appeared linked to parvovirus B19, influenza, CMV and Epstein-Barr virus. The authors suggested that the approach could potentially be extended to other disease states and immunological phenotypes. The study listed 164 TCR beta chains as associated with cytomegalovirus. In a later analysis, HLA-associated TCR beta chains showed more clonal expansion and lower generation probabilities than non-associated chains that were equally common. A few of the identified cytomegalovirus-associated TCR beta chains were confirmed in vitro to be specific for cytomegalovirus antigens. Because counts were too low, about 18 rarely observed V segments, including chromosome 9 orphons, were excluded from the earlier analysis of fewer than 650 of the donors. In this cohort, only TCR beta chains were sequenced, and detectable features were limited by the absence of alpha or paired-chain data.

The cohort comprised some 680 healthy bone marrow donors. At the time of sampling, all cohort members were nominally healthy, though unrecorded immune exposures were likely present. The donor tested CMV seronegative and was one of the 352 seronegative cohort members. A peripheral blood sample was collected from each donor, and TCR beta sequencing was performed on peripheral blood mononuclear cells. Genomic DNA was extracted from the blood cell samples with the Qiagen DNeasy Blood Extraction Kit. On this clone: Its antigen is still unknown. No base quality information exists; no much larger clone differs at one position.

Taken from cysteine to phenylalanine, the CDR3 has 15 residues. Left in the record is the CDR3 DNA by itself, 45 bases read in frame from the first base. CDR1 and CDR2 are drawn from the germline V gene: SGDLS, YYNGEE. V loses 2 bases of germline sequence and J loses 7 bases, and the interval between the two ends is 15 bases. The source is a man aged 50 or older in good health and CMV-seronegative. The sequence joins TRBV9 to TRBJ1-4; the D segment cannot be called with confidence. Sequencing was performed on PBMCs. The CDR3 protein is CASSVDSSLSEKLFF. The DNA reads as follows: TGTGCCAGCAGCGTGGACTCCAGTTTGAGTGAAAAACTGTTTTTT.